One and the same sample provided the 24 T cell receptor beta chains below, sequenced in a study of blood T cell repertoires in COVID-19. Sequencing used immunoSEQ multiplex PCR; TCRdb keeps in-frame clones, though not all of them. The sample holds roughly 400,000 clones; roughly 88% are singletons and the top ten take approximately 1.3%. The specimen sequenced was PBMCs or T cells enriched from blood (not recorded which). The source of these receptors is a woman younger than 30 who had been exposed to COVID-19.

This chain uses TRBV29-1 with TRBJ2-7, with a weak D call TRBD1 (6 bases). Germline V gives CDR1 SQVTM, CDR2 ANQGSEA. This CDR3 is built from 15 residues. V was cut by 5 bases and J by 0 bases, with 17 bases left in between. The CDR3 DNA reads as TGCAGCGTTCGCCCTAATACGGGACACTCCTACGAGCAGTACTTC. Translated: CSVRPNTGHSYEQYF.

Only one count was recorded for this clone. The chain links TRBV28 to TRBJ2-5; 11 bases align to TRBD2. The CDR3 is made up of 15 amino acids. Trimming at V came to 3 bases and at J to 5 bases, leaving 5 bases not matched to a gene. Germline loops: CDR1 MDHEN, CDR2 SYDVKM. CDR3 loop: CASSFLSGGAETQYF. DNA of the CDR3: TGTGCCAGCAGTTTCCTTAGCGGGGGGGCGGAGACCCAGTACTTC.

V and J are TRBV20-1 and TRBJ2-5; D is possibly TRBD2 (6 bases). The V end was cut by 3 bases, the J end by 0 bases, with 23 bases between. Looked up from germline, CDR1 is DFQATT and CDR2 is SNEGSKA (reference sequence). This CDR3 region has 18 residues. In DNA form, the CDR3 reads TGCAGTGCTAGTGTTGGCGGGCTAGCGTTAAGACACCAAGAGACCCAGTACTTC. Protein product: CSASVGGLALRHQETQYF.

The V call is TRBV9, the J call TRBJ2-3; 10 bases map to TRBD2. The CDR3 has 18 residues. V dropped 0 bases and J dropped 0; count of bases not matched to a gene: 7. Germline V gives CDR1 SGDLS, CDR2 YYNGEE. The CDR3 sequence: CASSVEWQRGGSTDTQYF. CDR3 DNA: TGTGCCAGCAGCGTAGAATGGCAGCGGGGGGGAAGCACAGATACGCAGTATTTT.

The gene calls are TRBV6-5 and TRBJ2-1; D perhaps matches TRBD2 (6 bases). Germline V CDR1 and CDR2: MNHEY, SVGAGI. There are 12 residues in the CDR3. V lost 4 bases and J 12 bases, leaving 13 bases between the germline ends. CDR3 in amino acids: CASSLRGGGQFF. The CDR3 DNA sequence: TGTGCCAGCAGTTTAAGGGGAGGTGGGCAGTTCTTC.

The CDR3 sequence: CASSLGPTSGSAYEQYF. CDR3 DNA sequence: TGCGCCAGCAGCTTGGGACCGACTAGCGGGAGTGCTTACGAGCAGTACTTC. The rearrangement links TRBV5-1 to TRBJ2-7, with 12 bases matching TRBD2. Germline CDR1 SGHRS, CDR2 YFSETQ. V was pared by 0 bases and J by 4 bases, with 8 bases of the junction left unmatched. CDR3 length: 17 residues.

The CDR3 DNA reads TGTGCCACCAGTGACCCAGGACTAGCGGGAGTTGAAGATACGCAGTATTTT. Translated: CATSDPGLAGVEDTQYF. The chain joins TRBV24-1 to TRBJ2-3; TRBD2 aligns across 13 bases. This CDR3 is built from 17 residues. Germline V CDR1 and CDR2: KGHDR, SFDVKD. The trim removed 4 bases at V and 5 bases at J, leaving 8 bases unmatched.

V gene TRBV2 combines with J gene TRBJ2-7, with D possibly matching TRBD2 (6 bases). The germline V gene encodes CDR1 SNHLY and CDR2 FYNNEI. V gave up 8 bases and J gave up 1 base, with 15 bases separating them. This CDR3 contains 14 residues. CDR3 amino acids: CASSLGAGSYEQYF. The CDR3, as DNA: TGTGCCAGCTCTCTAGGGGCGGGATCCTACGAGCAGTACTTC.

The chain has TRBV3-1 (or the pseudogene TRBV3-2) and TRBJ2-7, with 7 bases matching TRBD1. This CDR3 region has 14 residues. Germline CDR1 and CDR2: LGHDT and YNNKEL (reference sequence). With 5 bases clipped from V and 4 bases from J, the junction kept 8 bases outside the gene matches. The CDR3 sequence: CASSARQGVYEQYF. DNA for the CDR3: TGTGCCAGCAGCGCTAGACAGGGCGTATACGAGCAGTACTTC.

This sequence joins TRBV5-1 and TRBJ2-7; 7 bases match TRBD2. The V gene's germline CDR1 is SGHRS and CDR2 YFSETQ. The CDR3 is 15 amino acids. V was pared by 4 bases and J by 5 bases, with 12 bases of the junction left unmatched. CDR3: CASSRVGLGTDEQYF. The CDR3 nucleotides read TGCGCCAGCAGCCGGGTTGGACTAGGAACCGACGAGCAGTACTTC.

Only a few counts were recorded for this clone. J is TRBJ2-7 and V is TRBV11-2, with 13 bases fitting TRBD2. Trimming cost V 6 bases and J 2 bases; bases outside gene matches: 1. From germline, CDR1 is SGHAT and CDR2 FQNNGV. This CDR3 has 14 amino acids. The CDR3 protein is CASRGTSGTYEQYF. The CDR3 bases are TGTGCCAGCAGAGGGACTAGCGGGACCTACGAGCAGTACTTC.

Only one count was recorded for this clone. The chain has TRBV7-2 and TRBJ1-2; D remains ambiguous. The length of the CDR3 is 13 residues. V was clipped by 1 base and J by 6 bases, with 9 bases between them. Germline CDR1 reads SGHTA; CDR2 reads FQGNSA. The CDR3 nucleotides read TGTGCCAGCAGCTTAGACCAGGTGGATGGCTACACCTTC. Encoded protein: CASSLDQVDGYTF.

V usage is TRBV5-1 and J usage is TRBJ2-7, with D unclear. CDR1 and CDR2 (germline): SGHRS, YFSETQ. The ends were cut back, 4 bases at V and 0 bases at J, with 11 bases in the middle. The CDR3 length is 14 residues. The CDR3 loop is CASSQWASSYEQYF. Written as DNA, the CDR3 is TGCGCCAGCAGCCAATGGGCCAGCTCCTACGAGCAGTACTTC. Filled out from reference TRBV5-1 and TRBJ2-7, the complete variable domain reads KAGVTQTPRYLIKTRGQQVTLSCSPISGHRSVSWYQQTPGQGLQFLFEYFSETQRNKGNFPGRFSGRQFSNSRSEMNVSTLELGDSALYLCASSQWASSYEQYFGPGTRLTVT.

As concerns this clone: Other nucleotide sequences from this sample produce the same CDR3. The rearrangement joins TRBV5-1 to TRBJ2-1; tentative D call: TRBD1 (5 bases). Germline V lookup: CDR1 SGHRS, CDR2 YFSETQ. CDR3 length: 14 amino acids. Trimming stripped 0 bases from V and 4 bases from J, with 8 bases between. In DNA, the CDR3 is TGCGCCAGCAGCTTGGAACAGGTTTACAATGAGCAGTTCTTC. This codes for CASSLEQVYNEQFF. Combining the CDR3 with reference TRBV5-1 and TRBJ2-1 gives the whole variable domain KAGVTQTPRYLIKTRGQQVTLSCSPISGHRSVSWYQQTPGQGLQFLFEYFSETQRNKGNFPGRFSGRQFSNSRSEMNVSTLELGDSALYLCASSLEQVYNEQFFGPGTRLTVL.

This clone came up once. The rearrangement links TRBV7-6 to TRBJ2-3, with 10 bases identical to TRBD2. Trimming took 2 bases from V and 2 from J; bases not matched to a gene: 4. From germline, CDR1 is SGHVS and CDR2 FNYEAQ. The CDR3 has 16 amino acids. CDR3 region: CASSLPSGGYTDTQYF. CDR3 coding DNA: TGTGCCAGCAGCTTACCTAGCGGGGGTTACACAGATACGCAGTATTTT.

The CDR3 here is CASSPNLGEATEAFF. DNA for the CDR3: TGTGCCAGCTCACCTAACTTAGGGGAGGCCACTGAAGCTTTCTTT. The gene calls are TRBV18 and TRBJ1-1; possibly TRBD1 for D (5 bases). Germline-derived CDR1 and CDR2 are KGHSH and LQKENI. This CDR3 has 15 amino acids. The V end was cut by 3 bases, the J end by 4 bases, with 15 bases between. The full variable domain, its missing parts supplied by reference TRBV18 and TRBJ1-1, is NAGVMQNPRHLVRRRGQEARLRCSPMKGHSHVYWYRQLPEEGLKFMVYLQKENIIDESGMPKERFSAEFPKEGPSILRIQQVVRGDSAAYFCASSPNLGEATEAFFGQGTRLTVV.

The J gene is TRBJ2-7, the V gene TRBV20-1; a possible D gene is TRBD1 (5 bases). The CDR3 is 12 residues long. The V and J ends lost 3 bases and 3 bases respectively, with 9 bases between them. CDR1 is DFQATT and CDR2 is SNEGSKA in the germline V gene (reference sequence). Written as DNA, the CDR3 is TGCAGTGCTAGTCAGGGTATCTACGAGCAGTACTTC. It encodes CSASQGIYEQYF.

The chain links TRBV28 to TRBJ1-3; 10 bases line up with TRBD1. With 7 bases clipped from V and 5 bases from J, the junction kept 8 bases outside the gene matches. The CDR3 runs to 15 residues. Germline values: CDR1 MDHEN, CDR2 SYDVKM. The chain's CDR3 is CASTPDRGERNTIYF. The CDR3 DNA reads as TGTGCCAGCACGCCGGACAGGGGGGAAAGAAACACCATATATTTT.

The chain employs TRBV14 and TRBJ1-2; D is ambiguous. Germline CDR1 reads SGHDN; CDR2 reads FVKESK. The length of the CDR3 is 15 residues. The V and J ends lost 1 base and 4 bases respectively, with 13 bases between them. The CDR3 loop is CASSQVVGSLYGYTF. The CDR3 DNA is TGTGCCAGCAGCCAAGTGGTAGGGAGTCTCTATGGCTACACCTTC.

The gene calls are TRBV12-3 or TRBV12-4 and TRBJ1-2, with D hard to call. Trimming removed 6 bases from V and 4 bases from J, with 9 bases in between. This CDR3 is built from 12 residues. The chain's CDR3 is CASSETSYGYTF. The DNA of the CDR3 is TGTGCCAGCAGCGAGACATCCTATGGCTACACCTTC.

The J gene is TRBJ1-1, the V gene TRBV11-2; 9 bases match TRBD1. The V and J ends lost 1 base and 0 bases, in that order; junction bases with no gene match: 6. CDR1 is SGHAT and CDR2 is FQNNGV in the germline V gene. The CDR3 is 17 amino acids. The CDR3 is CASSLGRRDRVNTEAFF. The CDR3 coding sequence is TGTGCCAGCAGCTTAGGGCGGAGGGACAGGGTGAACACTGAAGCTTTCTTT.

The rearrangement joins TRBV7-8 to TRBJ2-1; 12 bases are shared with TRBD1. The junction had 2 bases not matched to a gene; V was cut back by 3 bases and J by 8 bases. The CDR3 extends over 14 amino acids. Germline CDR1 and CDR2: SGHVS and FQNEAQ. This CDR3 is CASSLGQGAHEQFF. CDR3 nucleotide sequence: TGTGCCAGCAGCTTGGGACAGGGGGCCCATGAGCAGTTCTTC.

Only one count was recorded for this clone. The chain recombines TRBV5-1 with TRBJ1-4; TRBD1 matches 7 bases. There are 14 residues in the CDR3. The V gene's germline CDR1 is SGHRS and CDR2 YFSETQ. J gave up 8 bases and V 3 bases, and 7 bases lay outside the gene matches. CDR3 in DNA: TGCGCCAGCAGCTACGGGGACAGTATGGAAAAACTGTTTTTT. Encoded protein: CASSYGDSMEKLFF.

V and J are TRBV6-5 and TRBJ2-7; 11 bases align to TRBD2. Germline V lookup: CDR1 MNHEY, CDR2 SVGAGI. This CDR3 has 15 residues. J gave up 6 bases and V 7 bases, and 11 bases lay outside the gene matches. The CDR3 bases are TGTGCCAGCATGTTTATCACTAGCGGGAGTGGCGAGCAGTACTTC. Its protein is CASMFITSGSGEQYF.